The present TCR beta chain was sequenced within a study of blood T cell repertoires in COVID-19. The V gene end was trimmed by 4 bases and the J gene end by 2 bases; junction bases not matched to a gene: 6. The CDR3 extends over 15 amino acids. Germline V gene sequence: CDR1 SGHAT, CDR2 FQDESV (reference sequence). The data were produced by immunoSEQ multiplex PCR, yet TCRdb's version contains in-frame clones alone and is incomplete. The sample carries 150,000 to 200,000 clones, 80% to 90% recorded once. The specimen sequenced was peripheral blood. This rearrangement joins TRBV11-1 to TRBJ2-5; TRBD1 matches at 8 bases. This TCR derives from a man over 45 with active or convalescent COVID-19. CDR3 nucleotide sequence: TGTGCCAGCAGCTCCATTCAGGGGGCACAAGAGACCCAGTACTTC. Translating it yields CASSSIQGAQETQYF.